This T cell receptor (beta chain) was sequenced for a study of control samples from healthy donors and cancer patients. Sequencing used immunoSEQ multiplex PCR; TCRdb keeps in-frame clones, though not all of them. This sample has more than 100,000 clones, with 70% to 90% found just once. The count of this clone is one. V lost 1 base to trimming and J lost 0 bases; unmatched junction nucleotides: 5. The CDR3 loop spans 17 amino acids. The germline gives CDR1 LGHNA, CDR2 YNFKEQ. The sequenced material came from blood. This receptor was taken from a man aged 40-49 years in good health. The chain uses TRBV4-2 and TRBJ2-3; TRBD2 agrees at 9 bases. The CDR3 protein is CASSQAASGVSTDTQYF. Written as DNA, the CDR3 is TGTGCCAGCAGCCAAGCCGCTAGCGGGGTTAGCACAGATACGCAGTATTTT.